These T cell receptor beta chains were read from a single sample in a study of glioma-infiltrating T cells after dendritic cell vaccination. Measured with immunoSEQ multiplex PCR; TCRdb has only the in-frame clones, and not every one. The sample has some 100,000 clones, approximately 81% seen once; the top ten hold 6%. This specimen consisted of blood, obtained before dendritic cell vaccination. Source of these receptors: a human donor with glioblastoma. CDR3s include the opening cysteine and the closing phenylalanine or tryptophan. The order of the fields is J gene, V gene, clone size, D gene, CDR3 length, CDR3 protein, CDR3 DNA. The D gene is left open where the match is weak. Clone size is given for some rows only: seen once, a few or many times, or a class if the clone is expanded.

>TRBJ2-7|TRBV14|NA|NA|11
CASSHSYEQYF
TGTGCCAGCAGCCATAGCTACGAGCAGTACTTC
>TRBJ2-1|TRBV25-1|NA|TRBD2|18
CASRWGLAPVPSYNEQFF
TGTGCCAGCCGGTGGGGACTAGCACCTGTCCCGTCCTACAATGAGCAGTTCTTC
>TRBJ2-7|TRBV11-2|NA|NA|13
CASSLRPGGEQYF
TGTGCCAGCAGCTTACGACCGGGTGGCGAGCAGTACTTC
>TRBJ2-7|TRBV23-1|NA|NA|16
CASSQFSGPPYYEQYF
TGCGCCAGCAGTCAATTCTCCGGTCCGCCGTACTACGAGCAGTACTTC
>TRBJ2-4|TRBV5-6|NA|NA|17
CASSPGDTRLAKNIQYF
TGTGCCAGCAGCCCAGGGGACACCCGATTAGCCAAAAACATTCAGTACTTC
>TRBJ2-7|TRBV10-1|few|TRBD1|14
CASSMYRGPYEQYF
TGCGCCAGCAGTATGTACAGGGGGCCCTACGAGCAGTACTTC
>TRBJ2-7|TRBV10-3|NA|TRBD2|16
CAISEPSGRAIYEQYF
TGTGCCATCAGTGAGCCTAGCGGGAGGGCAATCTACGAGCAGTACTTC
>TRBJ2-5|TRBV5-1|NA|NA|14
CASSLVASQETQYF
TGCGCCAGCAGCTTGGTAGCCAGCCAAGAGACCCAGTACTTC
>TRBJ1-5|TRBV28|NA|TRBD1|18
CASSWTGTDRWGNQPQHF
TGTGCCAGCAGTTGGACAGGGACGGATAGATGGGGTAATCAGCCCCAGCATTTT
>TRBJ2-1|TRBV19|NA|TRBD1|12
CASSRGPNEQFF
TGTGCCAGTAGCAGGGGGCCGAATGAGCAGTTCTTC
>TRBJ1-6|TRBV6-5|NA|NA|14
CASRRGSYNSPLHF
TGTGCCAGCCGGAGGGGCTCCTATAATTCACCCCTCCACTTT
>TRBJ1-1|TRBV5-1|NA|NA|14
CASSPTRGDTEAFF
TGCGCCAGCAGCCCAACTAGAGGAGACACTGAAGCTTTCTTT
>TRBJ1-3|TRBV7-2|NA|TRBD1|17
CASSLGPTGVSGNTIYF
TGTGCCAGCAGCTTGGGCCCCACAGGGGTGTCTGGAAACACCATATATTTT
>TRBJ1-2|TRBV6-5|NA|NA|15
CASRPATGANYGYTF
TGTGCCAGCAGACCCGCGACAGGAGCTAACTATGGCTACACCTTC
>TRBJ2-7|TRBV28|NA|NA|14
CASSLYPGAYEQYF
TGTGCCAGCAGTTTATACCCCGGGGCCTACGAGCAGTACTTC
>TRBJ2-1|TRBV6-1|NA|NA|16
CASSVILEVPYNEQFF
TGTGCCAGCAGTGTCATCCTAGAAGTCCCCTACAATGAGCAGTTCTTC
>TRBJ1-5|TRBV5-8|NA|TRBD1|17
CASSLLTGTDSNQPQHF
TGCGCCAGCAGCTTGTTGACAGGGACGGATAGCAATCAGCCCCAGCATTTT
>TRBJ2-1|TRBV5-5|medium-sized|NA|13
CASSHASENEQFF
TGTGCCAGCAGCCACGCTAGTGAAAATGAGCAGTTCTTC
>TRBJ2-7|TRBV5-1|NA|TRBD2|14
CASSQRSSGFEQYF
TGCGCCAGCAGCCAGAGGTCTAGCGGGTTCGAGCAGTACTTC
>TRBJ2-1|TRBV10-3|NA|NA|13
CAIISNLVDEQFF
TGTGCCATCATATCGAACCTAGTCGATGAGCAGTTCTTC
>TRBJ2-7|TRBV4-1|NA|NA|15
CASSQAGGLAYEQYF
TGCGCCAGCAGCCAAGCGGGTGGTCTCGCCTACGAGCAGTACTTC
>TRBJ2-1|TRBV2|once|TRBD2|17
CASSEGLAGKTYNEQFF
TGTGCCAGCAGTGAAGGGCTAGCGGGAAAAACTTACAATGAGCAGTTCTTC
>TRBJ2-1|TRBV7-2|NA|TRBD2|16
CASSLPGLAEGNEQFF
TGTGCCAGCAGCTTACCGGGACTAGCGGAGGGAAATGAGCAGTTCTTC
>TRBJ1-1|TRBV5-1|NA|NA|12
CASSHGQSEAFF
TGCGCCAGCAGCCATGGACAGAGTGAAGCTTTCTTT
>TRBJ1-4|TRBV5-6|NA|NA|15
CASSTQGKVGEKLFF
TGTGCCAGCAGCACCCAGGGGAAAGTAGGTGAAAAACTGTTTTTT
>TRBJ1-2|TRBV25-1|NA|NA|14
CASSESGLGYGYTF
TGTGCCAGCAGTGAAAGTGGACTGGGGTATGGCTACACCTTC
>TRBJ1-5|TRBV7-9|NA|TRBD1|13
CASSGQGGQPQHF
TGTGCCAGCAGCGGACAGGGAGGTCAGCCCCAGCATTTT
>TRBJ2-2|TRBV5-1|NA|TRBD1|16
CASSFYRDRNTGELFF
TGCGCCAGCAGCTTCTACCGGGACAGGAACACCGGGGAGCTGTTTTTT
>TRBJ2-5|TRBV5-1|few|TRBD2|15
CASSLALAGGETQYF
TGCGCCAGCAGCTTGGCACTAGCGGGAGGAGAGACCCAGTACTTC
>TRBJ2-7|TRBV30|NA|NA|12
CAWSVQGYEQYF
TGTGCCTGGAGTGTACAGGGTTACGAGCAGTACTTC
>TRBJ2-3|TRBV5-1|NA|TRBD2|14
CASRTSRSTDTQYF
TGCGCCAGCCGGACTAGCAGGTCCACAGATACGCAGTATTTT
>TRBJ2-5|TRBV5-1|NA|NA|16
CASSLARTGGVETQYF
TGCGCCAGCAGCTTGGCCCGGACAGGAGGGGTGGAGACCCAGTACTTC
>TRBJ1-4|TRBV5-4|NA|TRBD1|14
CASSAGQLNEKLFF
TGTGCCAGCAGCGCGGGACAGCTAAATGAAAAACTGTTTTTT